This is a list of T cell receptor beta chains from one sample in a study of T cell responses to AZD1222 COVID-19 vaccine. Clones were sequenced by immunoSEQ multiplex PCR, and TCRdb holds only the in-frame ones, with some missing. The repertoire holds approximately 130,000 clones, with approximately 91% as singletons. The source material was peripheral blood, sampled 28 days after the second AZD1222 dose. These receptors came from an adult who received the AZD1222 COVID-19 vaccine. The CDR3 runs from the conserved cysteine through the conserved F or W. D genes are given only for firm matches. Size is stated for part of the rows, as once, few or many counts, or as a class when the clone is expanded.

>TRBJ1-5|TRBV6-5|.|.
CASSGTLDQPQHF
TGTGCCAGCAGCGGGACACTAGATCAGCCCCAGCATTTT
>TRBJ2-7|TRBV2|TRBD2|.
CASELAGAYEQYF
TGTGCCAGCGAGTTAGCGGGAGCCTACGAGCAGTACTTC
>TRBJ2-5|TRBV7-3|.|.
CASSRGSSLQETQYF
TGTGCCAGCAGTCGGGGCAGTTCACTTCAAGAGACCCAGTACTTC
>TRBJ2-7|TRBV4-2|.|.
CASSPNDAYEQYF
TGTGCCAGCAGCCCGAACGATGCCTACGAGCAGTACTTC
>TRBJ1-1|TRBV5-1|.|.
CASSLGGGSNPHTEAFF
TGCGCCAGCAGCTTGGGAGGGGGTAGCAACCCTCACACTGAAGCTTTCTTT
>TRBJ2-1|TRBV7-2|.|once
CASNLARSSYNEQFF
TGTGCCAGCAATTTAGCCCGGAGCTCCTACAATGAGCAGTTCTTC
>TRBJ1-3|TRBV18|.|.
CASSERLAGADTIYF
TGTGCCAGCTCAGAAAGGTTGGCCGGCGCGGACACCATATATTTT
>TRBJ2-1|TRBV30|.|once
CAWSGWQAGEQFF
TGTGCCTGGAGTGGTTGGCAGGCGGGTGAGCAGTTCTTC
>TRBJ2-7|TRBV2|TRBD2|.
CASVTGGTYEQYF
TGTGCCAGCGTTACCGGGGGGACCTACGAGCAGTACTTC
>TRBJ1-1|TRBV3-1/TRBV3-2|.|few
CASSQGIFSGQPEAFF
TGTGCCAGCAGCCAAGGGATTTTTTCGGGACAACCTGAAGCTTTCTTT
>TRBJ1-5|TRBV28|.|.
CASSLGKTKQPQHF
TGTGCCAGCAGTTTAGGGAAAACCAAGCAGCCCCAGCATTTT
>TRBJ2-7|TRBV6-5|.|.
CASEVGRVSYEQYF
TGTGCCAGCGAGGTTGGCAGGGTCTCCTACGAGCAGTACTTC
>TRBJ1-1|TRBV7-2|TRBD1|.
CASRRDRVMNTEAFF
TGTGCCAGCAGACGGGACAGGGTTATGAACACTGAAGCTTTCTTT
>TRBJ1-1|TRBV30|.|once
CAWSVVRAGVAFF
TGTGCCTGGAGTGTAGTCAGGGCGGGGGTAGCTTTCTTT
>TRBJ1-5|TRBV21-1|.|once
CASSNGQFNQPQHF
TGTGCCAGCAGCAATGGCCAGTTTAATCAGCCCCAGCATTTT
>TRBJ1-2|TRBV7-2|TRBD1|.
CASSFSGGEYYGYTF
TGTGCCAGCAGCTTTTCAGGGGGCGAGTACTATGGCTACACCTTC
>TRBJ1-1|TRBV19|.|.
CASRQVRNTEAFF
TGTGCCAGCCGACAAGTTAGGAACACTGAAGCTTTCTTT
>TRBJ1-6|TRBV27|.|.
CASSFSWRGVGSPLHF
TGTGCCAGCAGTTTTAGTTGGCGTGGGGTTGGTTCACCCCTCCACTTT
>TRBJ2-1|TRBV11-2|.|.
CASSTQRGSEQFF
TGTGCCAGCAGCACCCAGAGGGGTAGTGAGCAGTTCTTC
>TRBJ1-6|TRBV28|.|few
CASSSPQGYKSPLHF
TGTGCCAGCAGTTCCCCTCAGGGGTACAAGTCACCCCTCCACTTT
>TRBJ1-2|TRBV28|.|few
CASRPSTHYGYTF
TGTGCCAGCAGGCCTTCGACCCACTATGGCTACACCTTC
>TRBJ1-6|TRBV19|.|.
CASSWDGLNSPLHF
TGTGCCAGTAGCTGGGACGGACTCAATTCACCCCTCCACTTT
>TRBJ1-1|TRBV30|.|.
CAWGRDSYTEAFF
TGTGCCTGGGGGCGCGACTCCTACACTGAAGCTTTCTTT
>TRBJ2-7|TRBV6-5|.|.
CASSPAYGASYEQYF
TGTGCCAGCAGCCCGGCTTATGGAGCTTCCTACGAGCAGTACTTC
>TRBJ1-6|TRBV6-5|.|.
CASSYSSGPLHF
TGTGCCAGCAGTTACTCGTCTGGGCCCCTCCACTTT
>TRBJ1-2|TRBV6-5|.|.
CASSYTFIQGKNGYTF
TGTGCCAGCAGTTACACCTTTATCCAGGGGAAAAATGGCTACACCTTC